This T cell receptor beta chain was captured in a study of T cell responses to AZD1222 COVID-19 vaccine. Study in general: Second-dose intervals near 4 or 12 weeks were combined.

Whole-study results and caveats: All repertoire sampling was performed exclusively after the peak T cell response.

Method: immunoSEQ multiplex PCR; TCRdb's copy keeps in-frame clones and lacks some. The sample shows approximately 190,000 clones, 85% to 95% of them seen only once. CDR1 KGHSH and CDR2 LQKENI come from the germline V gene. Germline trimming cut 5 bases from V and 5 bases from J; bases unmatched to any gene: 6. The CDR3 has 14 amino acids. Note on this clone: The antigen is unknown.

The rearrangement joins TRBV18 to TRBJ1-5; TRBD1 agrees at 7 bases. This sequence originates from an adult in good health. The sample was peripheral blood, taken on day 0 of AZD1222 vaccination. DNA of the CDR3: TGTGCCAGCTCATCTACAGGGGCGGATCAGCCCCAGCATTTT. It translates to CASSSTGADQPQHF.